The 30 T cell receptor beta chains in this list originate from one sample, sequenced in a study of blood T cells in healthy people across ages (dated by TCRdb to about 2015). Libraries were constructed by 5' RACE. TCRdb lists the instrument as Illumina HiSeq 2500. A second PCR of about 7 to 12 cycles was run with a J-beta primer mix and a sample-barcoded 5' primer. The public sequencing data were trimmed at Q25 with fastp and processed into clonotypes with MiXCR by TCRdb, which kept only in-frame beta chains. CDR3 protein sequences are deduplicated, and each keeps its most common genes and DNA. A total of approximately 820,000 distinct CDR3 sequences appear in this sample, more than 40% of them only once. About 19% of the sample belongs to the ten largest clones. The sequenced sample was blood. These receptors all stem from a man aged 55 to 69 in good health.

This clonotype was found a few times. CDR3: CASSQDDRTYEQYF. CDR3 nucleotide sequence: TGTGCCAGCAGCCAAGATGACAGAACCTACGAGCAGTACTTC. The chain has TRBV6-1 and TRBJ2-7; tentative D call: TRBD1 (5 bases). CDR1 is MNHNS and CDR2 is SASEGT in the germline V gene. The length of the CDR3 is 14 residues. Between the trimmed V and J ends, which lost 6 bases and 2 bases, there was a span of 14 bases.

This clonotype was recorded a few times. The chain links TRBV6-2 or TRBV6-3 to TRBJ2-7, with a weak D call TRBD1 (5 bases). The CDR3 contains 16 residues. The germline V gene encodes CDR1 MNHEY and CDR2 SVGEGT. V lost 4 bases and J lost 5, with 21 bases in between. The CDR3 DNA sequence: TGTGCCAGCAGTTCTGTGGGGCGCCTCCCCCTCGACGAGCAGTACTTC. Encoded protein: CASSSVGRLPLDEQYF.

This clonotype was counted once. The chain employs TRBV20-1 and TRBJ2-7; D might be TRBD1 (6 bases). Per germline, CDR1 DFQATT and CDR2 SNEGSKA (reference sequence). Trimming shortened V by 1 base and J by 5 bases, and 18 bases separated the two germline ends. There are 15 residues in the CDR3. For the CDR3, the DNA is TGCAGTGCTAGAGTTTCCGGGACACCGGCCGACGAGCAGTACTTC. Translated: CSARVSGTPADEQYF.

Only a few counts were recorded for this clonotype. The rearrangement joins TRBV9 to TRBJ2-5, with D hard to call. Germline loops: CDR1 SGDLS, CDR2 YYNGEE. The CDR3 runs to 14 residues. V gave up 0 bases and J gave up 3 bases, with 9 bases separating them. In DNA form, the CDR3 reads TGTGCCAGCAGCGTAGCTTACGGAGAAGAGACCCAGTACTTC. This codes for CASSVAYGEETQYF.

The rearrangement links TRBV7-9 to TRBJ2-6; TRBD2 aligns across 7 bases. Losses at the gene ends were 6 bases for V and 0 bases for J; bases not matched to a gene: 8. Germline V gives CDR1 SEHNR, CDR2 FQNEAQ (reference sequence). The CDR3 loop spans 17 amino acids. CDR3 coding DNA: TGTGCCAGCAGTTTCTTTGGGGGGGGCTCTGGGGCCAACGTCCTGACTTTC. Translating it yields CASSFFGGGSGANVLTF.

The CDR3 protein is CASSLRGFGTDTQYF. The CDR3 region has the DNA TGTGCCAGCAGCTTACGAGGGTTCGGCACAGATACGCAGTATTTT. This chain links TRBV7-6 with TRBJ2-3, with TRBD2 as a possible D gene (5 bases). Germline loops: CDR1 SGHVS, CDR2 FNYEAQ. Trimming took off 2 bases at V and 1 base at J, with 10 bases between the two ends. The CDR3 extends over 15 amino acids.

V is TRBV20-1 and J is TRBJ1-5, with D possibly TRBD1 on 5 matching bases. Germline-derived CDR1 and CDR2 are DFQATT and SNEGSKA (reference sequence). V was trimmed by 3 bases and J by 5 bases, leaving 14 bases between them. CDR3 length: 14 residues. DNA for the CDR3: TGCAGTGCTAGGGGGGTCGGTGGGGATCAGCCCCAGCATTTT. It translates to CSARGVGGDQPQHF.

This clonotype was counted a few times. This chain uses TRBV15 with TRBJ2-1, with 8 positions matching TRBD2. V lost 0 bases and J lost 7; bases outside the gene matches: 11. CDR1 is LNHNV and CDR2 is YYDKDF in the germline V gene (reference sequence). CDR3 length: 17 amino acids. The CDR3 region has the DNA TGTGCCACCAGCAGAGATTACGGGGGGGGGCTTAAAAATGAGCAGTTCTTC. Encoded protein: CATSRDYGGGLKNEQFF. The entire variable domain, with the rest obtained from reference TRBV15 and TRBJ2-1, is as follows: DAMVIQNPRYQVTQFGKPVTLSCSQTLNHNVMYWYQQKSSQAPKLLFHYYDKDFNNEADTPDNFQSRRPNTSFCFLDIRSPGLGDTAMYLCATSRDYGGGLKNEQFFGPGTRLTVL.

This clonotype showed up many times. The chain links TRBV6-2 or TRBV6-3 to TRBJ2-4; TRBD1 matches at 7 bases. Trimming removed 4 bases from V and 6 bases from J; junction bases left unmatched: 6. Germline V gives CDR1 MNHEY, CDR2 SVGEGT. The CDR3 has 14 amino acids. The CDR3 DNA is TGTGCCAGCAGTTCCGTTGCAGGGGGAAACATTCAGTACTTC. Residues: CASSSVAGGNIQYF.

The chain is built from TRBV11-2 and TRBJ2-7; 11 positions agree with TRBD1. Trimming cost V 0 bases and J 3 bases; bases outside gene matches: 1. Germline-derived CDR1 and CDR2 are SGHAT and FQNNGV. The CDR3 is 15 amino acids. The CDR3 DNA reads TGTGCCAGCAGCTTAGATGGGACAGGGGGCTACGAGCAGTACTTC. This translates into CASSLDGTGGYEQYF.

The chain employs TRBV7-9 and TRBJ1-2; 8 nucleotides match TRBD1. Germline values: CDR1 SEHNR, CDR2 FQNEAQ (reference sequence). This CDR3 has 16 amino acids. J gave up 2 bases and V 3 bases, and 8 bases lay outside the gene matches. The CDR3 bases are TGTGCCAGCAGCTTGTTGGGCGGGACAGGCAACTATGGCTACACCTTC. Its protein product is CASSLLGGTGNYGYTF.

The chain combines TRBV5-1 with TRBJ2-3; D is possibly TRBD2 (6 bases). The CDR3 is 14 amino acids. V lost 5 bases and J 4 bases, leaving 14 bases between the germline ends. The germline CDR1 and CDR2 sequences are SGHRS and YFSETQ. Here the CDR3 reads CASSWRGGADTQYF. The CDR3 nucleotides read TGCGCCAGCAGTTGGCGGGGAGGAGCAGATACGCAGTATTTT.

In its sample, this clonotype was seen a few times. V gene TRBV20-1 combines with J gene TRBJ1-1, with D possibly TRBD1 on 5 matching bases. Germline V gene lookup returns CDR1 DFQATT and CDR2 SNEGSKA (reference sequence). The V and J ends lost 1 base and 3 bases respectively, with 12 bases between them. This CDR3 region has 14 residues. The CDR3 bases are TGCAGTGCTAGAGTGGGGGGGAGTGACACTGAAGCTTTCTTT. It is translated as CSARVGGSDTEAFF.

This chain joins TRBV20-1 and TRBJ2-5, with 9 positions matching TRBD2. The length of the CDR3 is 13 residues. Germline-derived CDR1 and CDR2 are DFQATT and SNEGSKA (reference sequence). J lost 2 bases, V lost 6 bases, and 4 bases had no gene match. The CDR3 coding sequence is TGCAGTGCCCCTAGCGGGGCTCAAGAGACCCAGTACTTC. Residues: CSAPSGAQETQYF.

The rearrangement uses TRBV27 and TRBJ2-1; D remains unclear. Germline V gene data show CDR1 as MNHEY and CDR2 as SMNVEV (reference sequence). This CDR3 region has 13 residues. V lost 5 bases and J lost 9, with 14 bases in between. The DNA for the CDR3 is TGTGCCAGCAGTAGCCGGATGTACGGTGAGCAGTTCTTC. Protein product: CASSSRMYGEQFF.

This clonotype showed up just a few times. The chain couples TRBV5-1 to TRBJ1-2; D not certain. There are 13 residues in the CDR3. The V gene's germline CDR1 is SGHRS and CDR2 YFSETQ. Trimming removed 2 bases from V and 7 bases from J, with 12 bases in between. The CDR3 reads CASSLGPLGGYTF. For the CDR3, the DNA is TGCGCCAGCAGCTTAGGGCCGCTGGGTGGCTACACCTTC.

This clonotype appeared a few times. The V and J genes are TRBV29-1 and TRBJ1-4, with a possible D match to TRBD1 (6 bases). The CDR3 contains 14 residues. Germline loops: CDR1 SQVTM, CDR2 ANQGSEA. The V gene lost 4 bases and the J gene lost 5 bases, with 14 bases spanning the gap. This CDR3 is CSVGDQGLNEKLFF. In DNA, the CDR3 is TGCAGCGTTGGGGATCAGGGGCTCAATGAAAAACTGTTTTTT. The variable domain in full, completed from reference TRBV29-1 and TRBJ1-4, reads SAVISQKPSRDICQRGTSLTIQCQVDSQVTMMFWYRQQPGQSLTLIATANQGSEATYESGFVIDKFPISRPNLTFSTLTVSNMSPEDSSIYLCSVGDQGLNEKLFFGSGTQLSVL.

This clonotype appeared once. J is TRBJ1-5 and V is TRBV7-2; no definite D call. From germline, CDR1 is SGHTA and CDR2 FQGNSA. This CDR3 has 16 residues. V lost 0 bases, J lost 4 bases, and 13 bases lay in between. Here the CDR3 DNA reads TGTGCCAGCAGCTTAGCGGGGTTAGGTATGAATCAGCCCCAGCATTTT. This translates into CASSLAGLGMNQPQHF. Supplemented by reference TRBV7-2 and TRBJ1-5, the full variable domain reads GAGVSQSPSNKVTEKGKDVELRCDPISGHTALYWYRQSLGQGLEFLIYFQGNSAPDKSGLPSDRFSAERTGGSVSTLTIQRTQQEDSAVYLCASSLAGLGMNQPQHFGDGTRLSIL.

The rearrangement joins TRBV20-1 to TRBJ1-4; possibly TRBD1 for D (5 bases). This CDR3 is built from 15 residues. Germline loops: CDR1 DFQATT, CDR2 SNEGSKA (reference sequence). V was cut by 0 bases and J by 4 bases, with 12 bases left in between. CDR3 nucleotide sequence: TGCAGTGCTAGAGATGGGAAGGGGAATAATGAAAAACTGTTTTTT. This encodes CSARDGKGNNEKLFF.

The chain combines TRBV6-2 or TRBV6-3 with TRBJ1-6; D call uncertain. This CDR3 contains 15 residues. Trimming removed 7 bases at V and 8 bases at J, with 18 bases between. Germline CDR1 and CDR2: MNHEY and SVGEGT. This CDR3 is CASTEVTFRDSPLHF. The CDR3 DNA reads as TGTGCCAGCACTGAGGTTACCTTTCGGGATTCACCCCTCCACTTT.

The V and J genes are TRBV7-9 and TRBJ2-7; D may be TRBD2 (6 bases). The end of the DNA is better explained by TRBJ2-5, so the J call may be wrong. The CDR3 covers 14 residues. In germline, CDR1 is SEHNR, CDR2 FQNEAQ (reference sequence). Written as DNA, the CDR3 is TGTGCCAGCAGCACCCGGGTTAGCGGAGAGACCCAGTACTTC. This sequence encodes CASSTRVSGETQYF.

The chain couples TRBV20-1 to TRBJ1-1, with TRBD1 as a possible D gene (6 bases). With 5 bases removed from V and 2 bases from J, the gap between germline ends came to 12 bases. Germline V gives CDR1 DFQATT, CDR2 SNEGSKA (reference sequence). The CDR3 consists of 13 residues. This CDR3 reads CSALRGGNTEAFF. The CDR3 DNA reads as TGCAGTGCTCTTAGGGGGGGTAACACTGAAGCTTTCTTT.

Comments on this clonotype: The germline gene is not matched at one end of the junction; a read error may be the cause. This rearrangement joins TRBV12-3 or TRBV12-4 to TRBJ2-3; D may correspond to TRBD1 or TRBD2 (5 bases each). CDR3 length: 13 amino acids. The CDR3 loop reads CASGRASTDRQYF. CDR3 DNA sequence: TGTGCCAGCGGCAGGGCTAGCACAGATAGGCAGTATTTT.

This clonotype was observed a single time. This chain joins TRBV6-2 or TRBV6-3 and TRBJ1-5; D possibly corresponds to TRBD1 (5 bases). CDR3 length equals 17 residues. V was clipped by 2 bases and J by 4 bases, with 18 bases between them. CDR1 and CDR2 from the germline V gene are MNHEY and SVGEGT. The CDR3 loop reads CASSYPLGTAGNQPQHF. The CDR3, as DNA: TGTGCCAGCAGTTACCCGCTGGGGACCGCTGGGAATCAGCCCCAGCATTTT.

CDR3 protein: CASSRADANEQFF. The CDR3 nucleotides read TGTGCCAGCAGCCGGGCAGATGCAAATGAGCAGTTCTTC. The V gene is TRBV12-3 or TRBV12-4, the J gene TRBJ2-1; unclear D gene. This CDR3 comprises 13 residues. Between the trimmed V and J ends, which lost 6 bases and 7 bases, there was a span of 13 bases.

This chain links TRBV27 with TRBJ2-7, with D perhaps assigned TRBD1 or TRBD2 (5 bases each). Deletions cut 4 bases from V and 4 bases from J, with 17 bases between. The length of the CDR3 is 15 residues. In germline, CDR1 is MNHEY, CDR2 SMNVEV (reference sequence). This CDR3 reads CASSSGAKKAYEQYF. The CDR3 DNA reads as TGTGCCAGCAGTTCCGGGGCCAAGAAAGCTTACGAGCAGTACTTC.

The DNA of the CDR3 is TGTGCCAGCAGCTTAACAGGGGGACGCGGGGAGACCCGGTACTTC. Protein sequence: CASSLTGGRGETRYF. This chain joins TRBV7-2 and TRBJ2-7; 8 nucleotides match TRBD1. This CDR3 is built from 15 residues. Germline V lookup: CDR1 SGHTA, CDR2 FQGNSA. The trim removed 2 bases at V and 12 bases at J, leaving 15 bases unmatched.

The rearrangement joins TRBV15 to TRBJ2-5, with unresolved D. From germline, CDR1 is LNHNV and CDR2 YYDKDF (reference sequence). Trimming shortened V by 0 bases and J by 5 bases, and 7 bases separated the two germline ends. This CDR3 contains 13 residues. CDR3 protein: CATSRDYSETQYF. The CDR3, as DNA: TGTGCCACCAGCAGAGATTACTCCGAGACCCAGTACTTC.

The chain uses TRBV19 and TRBJ2-1, with 8 bases fitting TRBD2. The germline gives CDR1 LNHDA, CDR2 SQIVND (reference sequence). V was clipped by 7 bases and J by 0 bases; unmatched bases: 14. The CDR3 consists of 18 residues. The CDR3 nucleotides read TGTGCCAGTACCAGGAGAAGCGGGGGCCCCAGCTCCTACAATGAGCAGTTCTTC. This gives the protein CASTRRSGGPSSYNEQFF.

This clonotype occurred many times. The V call is TRBV3-1, the J call TRBJ2-1; D possibly matches TRBD1 or TRBD2 (6 bases each). The length of the CDR3 is 16 residues. Germline CDR1 LGHDT, CDR2 YNNKEL (reference sequence). V lost 4 bases and J 0 bases, leaving 13 bases between the germline ends. This CDR3 reads CASSPSGAISYNEQFF. The CDR3 bases are TGTGCCAGCAGCCCCTCGGGGGCCATCTCCTACAATGAGCAGTTCTTC.